This record concerns one T cell receptor (beta chain) sequence. The data were obtained in a study of blood T cell repertoires in COVID-19. How the authors handled the data: Amplified reference gene primers provided the basis for estimating nucleated cell counts. This table comes from immunoSEQ multiplex PCR, and its TCRdb copy is limited to in-frame clones, with some not included. The D gene and trimming were derived from the DNA, and the V and J assignments and clone size from that table. The repertoire holds some 260,000 clones, with over 75% as singletons. Sequencing input: peripheral blood. The clonotype originates from a woman in her twenties or thirties with acute or convalescent COVID-19.

This CDR3 reads CAWRRGYEQYF. The CDR3 region has the DNA TGTGCCTGGAGGCGGGGCTACGAGCAGTACTTC. The chain recombines TRBV30 with TRBJ2-7; D may be TRBD2 (6 bases). This CDR3 contains 11 residues. Germline CDR1 reads GTSNPN; CDR2 reads SVGIG (reference sequence). V lost 3 bases and J 3 bases, leaving 6 bases between the germline ends.